Sequencing of this TCR beta chain was carried out in a study of early stage breast cancer tumors. As for the study in general: Invasive lobular carcinomas made up about 30% of the 12 ER+/PR+/HER2- tumors. Notes on the study in general: Enriched TCRB sequences shared across patients were mostly commonly generated sequences.

With regard to this clone: Its antigen is undetermined.

Sequencing used immunoSEQ multiplex PCR; TCRdb keeps in-frame clones, though not all of them. The sample has almost 55,000 clones, under 95% seen once. V lost 5 bases to trimming and J lost 2 bases; unmatched junction nucleotides: 7. The germline CDR1 and CDR2 sequences are SQVTM and ANQGSEA. This CDR3 comprises 14 residues. The sequencing input was blood. The sequence was collected from a person aged 70 to 85 with breast cancer. This chain links TRBV29-1 with TRBJ2-3; TRBD2 aligns across 7 bases. CDR3 nucleotide sequence: TGCAGCGTTCATGGGGGGGTCGCCACAGATACGCAGTATTTT. This translates into CSVHGGVATDTQYF.